Shown below are 9 T cell receptor beta chains from a single sample sequenced in a study of blood T cell repertoires in COVID-19. Data came from immunoSEQ multiplex PCR; TCRdb stores just in-frame clones and leaves some out. This sample has 200,000 to 250,000 clones, with about 90% found just once. Specimen: peripheral blood. All receptors derive from a woman aged 18-29 years who had recovered from COVID-19.

The V and J genes are TRBV5-5 and TRBJ1-2, with TRBD1 matching over 9 bases. The germline V gene encodes CDR1 SGHKS and CDR2 YYEKEE (reference sequence). Losses at the gene ends were 0 bases for V and 1 base for J; bases not matched to a gene: 4. The CDR3 extends over 16 amino acids. CDR3 nucleotide sequence: TGTGCCAGCAGCTTGGACAGGGGGCGTCTTAACTATGGCTACACCTTC. Translating gives CASSLDRGRLNYGYTF.

The CDR3 DNA reads as TGTGCCTGGAGCCGGGGGGACAGGGGCTATGGCTACACCTTC. Its translation is CAWSRGDRGYGYTF. V usage is TRBV30 and J usage is TRBJ1-2, with 10 bases lining up with TRBD1. V dropped 3 bases and J dropped 4; count of bases not matched to a gene: 5. Germline CDR1 and CDR2: GTSNPN and SVGIG (reference sequence). This CDR3 contains 14 residues.

The V gene is TRBV7-3, the J gene TRBJ2-5, with 7 bases fitting TRBD2. Germline V gene data show CDR1 as SGHTA and CDR2 as FQGTGA. V was clipped by 5 bases and J by 6 bases; unmatched bases: 9. The CDR3 length is 14 residues. The CDR3 is CASSAGLGIQTQYF. CDR3 DNA sequence: TGTGCCAGCAGCGCCGGACTAGGTATTCAGACCCAGTACTTC.

This clone has just a few counts. The chain links TRBV19 to TRBJ2-1, with 15 nucleotides matching TRBD2. Trimming removed 6 bases from V and 9 bases from J; junction bases left unmatched: 3. The germline CDR1 and CDR2 sequences are LNHDA and SQIVND (reference sequence). The CDR3 length is 14 residues. In DNA, the CDR3 is TGTGCCAGTAGCTTGGGACTAGCGGGAGGTGAGCAGTTCTTC. It codes for CASSLGLAGGEQFF.

The chain has TRBV6-2 or TRBV6-3 and TRBJ1-1, with a possible D match to TRBD1 (5 bases). V dropped 5 bases and J dropped 1 base, with 11 bases sitting between them. Germline V CDR1 and CDR2: MNHEY, SVGEGT. CDR3 size: 14 residues. The CDR3 DNA follows: TGTGCCAGCAGTATTGGGACTGAGAACACTGAAGCTTTCTTT. This gives the protein CASSIGTENTEAFF.

This sequence joins TRBV7-9 and TRBJ1-4, with TRBD1 matching over 7 bases. This CDR3 is built from 14 residues. Germline V gene data show CDR1 as SEHNR and CDR2 as FQNEAQ (reference sequence). J gave up 7 bases and V 0 bases, and 2 bases lay outside the gene matches. CDR3 amino acids: CASSLATGFEKLFF. Written as DNA, the CDR3 is TGTGCCAGCAGCTTAGCGACAGGGTTTGAAAAACTGTTTTTT. The full variable domain, completed using reference TRBV7-9 and TRBJ1-4, is DTGVSQNPRHKITKRGQNVTFRCDPISEHNRLYWYRQTLGQGPEFLTYFQNEAQLEKSRLLSDRFSAERPKGSFSTLEIQRTEQGDSAMYLCASSLATGFEKLFFGSGTQLSVL.

Only one count was recorded for this clone. The chain employs TRBV10-2 and TRBJ2-7; 7 bases are a match to TRBD1. There are 17 residues in the CDR3. Trimming at V came to 7 bases and at J to 6 bases, leaving 21 bases not matched to a gene. Germline CDR1 reads WSHSY; CDR2 reads SAAADI. The CDR3 DNA follows: TGCGCCAGCACCGAAAGCCTTGGGACAGTGCTTCTCGCCGAGCAGTACTTC. Its translation: CASTESLGTVLLAEQYF.

This chain links TRBV7-9 with TRBJ2-1; D not resolved. The CDR3 loop spans 13 amino acids. Germline assignment: CDR1 SEHNR and CDR2 FQNEAQ (reference sequence). V was clipped by 0 bases and J by 7 bases, with 7 bases between them. In DNA form, the CDR3 reads TGTGCCAGCAGCTTAGCGCGCAGGAATGAGCAGTTCTTC. Translation gives CASSLARRNEQFF.

This chain joins TRBV30 and TRBJ2-1, with 10 positions matching TRBD2. The CDR3 length is 19 residues. The ends lost 1 base at V and 0 bases at J; junction bases unmatched: 12. Germline-derived CDR1 and CDR2 are GTSNPN and SVGIG (reference sequence). Written as DNA, the CDR3 is TGTGCCTGGAGTGCCCCCGGGACTAGCGCACGTATCTCCTACAATGAGCAGTTCTTC. Translation gives CAWSAPGTSARISYNEQFF.